This TCR beta chain was obtained from a study of sequential checkpoint blockade in melanoma. Overall study context: More than 20 patients had tumor biopsies before treatment and at week 13.

The germline V gene encodes CDR1 MDHEN and CDR2 SYDVKM. Losses at the gene ends were 8 bases for V and 6 bases for J; bases not matched to a gene: 9. This CDR3 region has 14 residues. A remark on this clone: Its antigen remains unidentified.

Study results and caveats: Mutational load did not correlate with tumor T-cell fraction or clonality.

Treatment of the sample: randomized to nivolumab then ipilimumab (arm A) or the reverse (arm B). The data were produced by immunoSEQ multiplex PCR, yet TCRdb's version contains in-frame clones alone and is incomplete. The sample yields a few thousand clones, 35% to 45% seen once. Material: tumor tissue (inferred from file names), obtained from a patient given nivolumab and ipilimumab in sequence. This clonotype was obtained from a human donor with melanoma. V usage is TRBV28 and J usage is TRBJ2-1, with 8 bases aligning to TRBD1. This chain's CDR3 is CASGGQGTTNEQFF. CDR3 nucleotides: TGTGCCAGCGGTGGACAGGGCACGACCAATGAGCAGTTCTTC.